This T cell receptor beta chain was sequenced in a study of shared clonotypes between healthy human individuals. Study background: Sampling drew on donors who were a couple of women and three men aged 18 to 49.

Replicate PCRs run on sorted subsets employed roughly 180 ng DNA, roughly 30,000 T cell genomes. Libraries were prepared by immunoSEQ multiplex PCR; TCRdb keeps only in-frame clonotypes and omits some of them. The sample carries about 680,000 clones, around 72% recorded once. Points on this clone: Other DNA sequences of this sample code for an identical CDR3.

With 2 bases removed from V and 4 bases from J, the gap between germline ends came to 9 bases. In germline, CDR1 is KGHSH, CDR2 LQKENI. This CDR3 has 14 amino acids. Sequenced material: memory CD4+ T cells sorted from blood. Subset reported: CD45RA-negative fraction. The sequence was obtained from a woman aged 25 to 39 in good health. V is TRBV18 and J is TRBJ1-5; D not certain. CDR3 in amino acids: CASSPGGGNQPQHF. The CDR3 DNA sequence: TGTGCCAGCTCACCAGGAGGAGGGAATCAGCCCCAGCATTTT. Full variable domain (outside the CDR3, taken from reference TRBV18 and TRBJ1-5): NAGVMQNPRHLVRRRGQEARLRCSPMKGHSHVYWYRQLPEEGLKFMVYLQKENIIDESGMPKERFSAEFPKEGPSILRIQQVVRGDSAAYFCASSPGGGNQPQHFGDGTRLSIL.